Listed below are T cell receptor beta chains from one sample, sequenced in a study of blood T cells in healthy people across ages. TCRdb reprocessed the 5' RACE reads with MiXCR, giving one entry per CDR3 protein. The sample contains about 720,000 distinct CDR3 sequences, 22% of which appear only once. Sequencing input: blood. These receptors all stem from a man between 65 and 85 years old in good health. CDR3s include the opening cysteine and the closing phenylalanine or tryptophan. D genes are given only for firm matches. Part of the rows lack a size; the others show once, few, many or a class for expanded clones.

v_call	j_call	clone_size	d_call	cdr3_nt	cdr3_aa
TRBV6-1	TRBJ2-3	few	-	TGTGCCAGCAGTTACGCGCTCCGACGCAGCACAGATACGCAGTATTTT	CASSYALRRSTDTQYF
TRBV7-9	TRBJ2-1	few	TRBD2	TGTGCCAGCAGCTTATTGGGACTAGCGGGAGGCGAGCAGTTCTTC	CASSLLGLAGGEQFF
TRBV20-1	TRBJ2-1	few	TRBD2	TGCAGTGCTAGAGAGGGTGGGCTAGCGGGCTACAATGAGCAGTTCTTC	CSAREGGLAGYNEQFF
TRBV12-3/TRBV12-4	TRBJ1-6	-	-	TGTGCCAGCAGTTCCCTACGGGGTAATTCACCCCTCCACTTT	CASSSLRGNSPLHF
TRBV5-1	TRBJ2-7	-	TRBD1	TGCGCCAGCAGCTACAGGACAGGCGAAGAAACTCTATCCTACGAGCAGTACTTC	CASSYRTGEETLSYEQYF
TRBV12-5	TRBJ2-3	few	TRBD2	TGTGCTAGTGGTTTGGTACGGGCTAGCGGGGGGCATGGCACAGATACGCAGTATTTT	CASGLVRASGGHGTDTQYF
TRBV6-6	TRBJ2-3	few	TRBD2	TGTGCCAGCAGTTACTCGAGTCTAGCGGGGGCCGATACGCAGTATTTT	CASSYSSLAGADTQYF
TRBV7-9	TRBJ1-2	-	-	TGTGCCAGCAGCACCCAACTTCAGGGTTCTACAGCCGGTTCCCCTGGCTACACCTTC	CASSTQLQGSTAGSPGYTF
TRBV3-1	TRBJ2-5	-	TRBD1	TGTGCCAGCAGCCATGGTCGACAGGGGGCCGGTCGAAGGACCCAGTACTTC	CASSHGRQGAGRRTQYF
TRBV12-3/TRBV12-4	TRBJ1-1	many	-	TGTGCCAGCAGCCCCGGAGGGTTTTCAGCTACTGAAGCTTTCTTT	CASSPGGFSATEAFF
TRBV11-2	TRBJ1-1	-	TRBD1	TGTGCCAGCAGCGCGGGACAGGTTGGTGAAGCTTTCTTT	CASSAGQVGEAFF
TRBV5-1	TRBJ2-5	once	TRBD2	TGCGCCAGCAGCACCGGACTAGCGGGGGGTCCTAGGACCCAGTACTTC	CASSTGLAGGPRTQYF
TRBV3-1	TRBJ2-1	-	TRBD2	TGTGCCAGCAGCGGGACTAACTACAATGAGCAGTTCTTC	CASSGTNYNEQFF
TRBV28	TRBJ2-7	few	-	TGTGCCAGCAGCCCCGCGCTAGGGGACCACGAGCAGTACTTC	CASSPALGDHEQYF
TRBV6-5	TRBJ2-7	few	-	TGTGCCAGCAGTTGGGGACCCGAGCAGTACTTC	CASSWGPEQYF
TRBV29-1	TRBJ2-2	few	TRBD1	TGCAGCGTTGGGGGACAGTCGAACACCGGGGAGCTGTTTTTT	CSVGGQSNTGELFF
TRBV5-1	TRBJ1-5	once	-	TGCGCCAGCAGCACCACGGACCGGCACTTCAATCAGCCCCAGCATTTT	CASSTTDRHFNQPQHF
TRBV7-9	TRBJ1-2	-	TRBD1	TGTGCCAGCAGCTATGGCAGGGGGTATGGCTACACCTTC	CASSYGRGYGYTF
TRBV7-2	TRBJ2-2	-	-	TGTGCCAGCAGCTTACGACGGCAGGGCTCCACCGGGGAGCTGTTTTTT	CASSLRRQGSTGELFF
TRBV6-6	TRBJ1-4	-	TRBD1	TGTGCCAGCAGTTACACTAGGGGACAGAGTAATGAAAAACTGTTTTTT	CASSYTRGQSNEKLFF
TRBV18	TRBJ1-2	-	TRBD1	TGTGCCAGCTCTCTACAGGGGTGGGACGGCTACACCTTC	CASSLQGWDGYTF
TRBV7-2	TRBJ2-2	once	TRBD2	TGTGCCAGCAGCCTAGCGGGGGAGGCTGGGGAGCTGTTTTTT	CASSLAGEAGELFF
TRBV25-1	TRBJ2-3	few	-	TGTGCCAGTATTCGACCCCACACAGATACGCAGTATTTT	CASIRPHTDTQYF
TRBV11-2	TRBJ1-6	few	-	TGTGCCAGCAGCTTAATGGGGATCCGTAATTCACCCCTCCACTTT	CASSLMGIRNSPLHF
TRBV6-2/TRBV6-3	TRBJ2-3	-	-	TGTGCCAGCACCAAATTGGGGGAGGCGCAGTATTTT	CASTKLGEAQYF
TRBV24-1	TRBJ2-5	-	-	TGTGCCACCAGTGATTTCAGTGGCACCAACCAAGAGACCCAGTACTTC	CATSDFSGTNQETQYF
TRBV7-2	TRBJ2-1	-	-	TGTGCCAGCAGCCCCGATCTGGTTGAGCAGTTCTTC	CASSPDLVEQFF
TRBV12-3/TRBV12-4	TRBJ1-2	few	-	-	CASSPWGQGSYGHTF
TRBV7-3	TRBJ2-5	few	TRBD2	TGTGCCAGCAGCTTAACCCTAGCGGGTAGGGGAGAGACCCAGTACTTC	CASSLTLAGRGETQYF
TRBV12-3/TRBV12-4	TRBJ1-6	few	-	TGTGCCAGCAGTCAAACAGCAAATTCACCCCTCCACTTT	CASSQTANSPLHF
TRBV12-3/TRBV12-4	TRBJ1-5	-	-	TGTGCCAGCAGTCCCCGGACAGACCGGGGCATTCAGCCCCAGCATTTT	CASSPRTDRGIQPQHF
TRBV12-3/TRBV12-4	TRBJ1-2	few	-	TGTGCCAGCAGTTTTCAGCGACAGGTTAATGGCTACACCTTC	CASSFQRQVNGYTF
TRBV20-1	TRBJ1-3	-	-	TGCAGTGCCGGGGCCGGAAACACCATATATTTT	CSAGAGNTIYF
TRBV12-3/TRBV12-4	TRBJ2-3	-	TRBD2	TGTGCCAGCAGTCCAGCGGGAGCAGAATCTGATACGCAGTATTTT	CASSPAGAESDTQYF
TRBV19	TRBJ2-5	few	-	TGTGCCAGTAACAAAGACAGAGTAGAAGAGACCCAGTACTTC	CASNKDRVEETQYF
TRBV10-3	TRBJ2-5	few	-	TGTGCCATCAGTGAAGGACGGAGCAGAGAGGCCCAGTACTTC	CAISEGRSREAQYF
TRBV30	TRBJ1-2	few	-	TGTGCCTGGAGTGTAGACAGGTCGAGCTACACCTTC	CAWSVDRSSYTF
TRBV20-1	TRBJ2-3	few	-	TGCAGTACTAGAGATCGGGAGCGCAGCACAGATACGCAGTATTTT	CSTRDRERSTDTQYF
TRBV7-9	TRBJ2-2	-	TRBD1	TGTGCCAGCAGCTTAAGACAGGGGACGAACACCGGGGAGCTGTTTTTT	CASSLRQGTNTGELFF
TRBV29-1	TRBJ2-5	many	-	TGCAGCGTTGTGGAAGGAGGACTTGAGACCCAGTACTTC	CSVVEGGLETQYF